The 5 T cell receptor beta chains given below trace back to one sample, sequenced in a study of early T cells in non-severe SARS-CoV-2 infection. TCRdb re-called the 5' RACE reads through MiXCR, storing one row per CDR3 protein. The table records about 56,000 distinct CDR3 sequences, about 15% of them present only once. The material sequenced was whole blood, taken at baseline. Source of these receptors: an adult who was a healthcare worker with PCR-confirmed SARS-CoV-2 infection or an uninfected control (not recorded which).

A few counts support this clonotype. The chain recombines TRBV12-5 with TRBJ2-3; 8 nucleotides align to TRBD1. The CDR3 extends over 14 amino acids. V was clipped by 1 base and J by 4 bases; unmatched bases: 1. CDR1 LGHNT and CDR2 FRNRAP come from the germline V gene. The CDR3 loop is CASGLEQGADTQYF. The CDR3 DNA is TGTGCTAGTGGTTTGGAACAGGGGGCAGATACGCAGTATTTT.

This clonotype was found a few times. This chain uses TRBV10-3 with TRBJ2-7, with 13 bases fitting TRBD2. In germline, CDR1 is ENHRY, CDR2 SYGVKD. The V gene end was trimmed by 7 bases and the J gene end by 5 bases; junction bases not matched to a gene: 5. There are 14 residues in the CDR3. In DNA form, the CDR3 reads TGTGCCATCACCAAGACTAGCGGGAGGAACGAGCAGTACTTC. Its translation is CAITKTSGRNEQYF.

There are many counts of this clonotype. The chain combines TRBV6-6 with TRBJ2-2; TRBD2 aligns across 7 bases. Trimming at V came to 7 bases and at J to 10 bases, leaving 12 bases not matched to a gene. CDR3 size: 14 residues. The germline V gene has CDR1 MNHNY and CDR2 SVGAGI (reference sequence). CDR3 residues: CASTPWAGVVELFF. DNA for the CDR3: TGTGCCAGCACCCCGTGGGCGGGAGTCGTGGAGCTGTTTTTT.

The chain is built from TRBV2 and TRBJ2-4; tentative D call: TRBD1 (7 bases). Per germline, CDR1 SNHLY and CDR2 FYNNEI. Trimming took 8 bases from V and 8 from J, leaving 16 bases between them. This CDR3 has 13 amino acids. CDR3 DNA sequence: TGTGCCAGCCGTGGAGGGGGCTCGGACATTCAGTACTTC. As protein: CASRGGGSDIQYF.

This clonotype was observed a few times. The rearrangement uses TRBV5-1 and TRBJ2-4; D might be TRBD1 (5 bases). Looked up from germline, CDR1 is SGHRS and CDR2 is YFSETQ. Trimming pared 0 bases from V and 0 bases from J, leaving 13 bases between. CDR3 length: 17 residues. The CDR3 bases are TGCGCCAGCAGCTTGGGAACGGACATTATAGCCAAAAACATTCAGTACTTC. This sequence encodes CASSLGTDIIAKNIQYF.